This passage covers 6 T cell receptor beta chains from one sample sequenced in a study of blood T cell repertoires in COVID-19. TCRdb's table, derived via immunoSEQ multiplex PCR, lists solely in-frame clones and lacks some. The sample lists around 220,000 clones, roughly 84% seen once, with approximately 6.5% in the top ten. The sample was PBMCs or T cells enriched from blood (not recorded which). The source of these receptors is a woman between 40 and 50 years old who had recovered from COVID-19.

Only one count was recorded for this clone. The V call is TRBV27, the J call TRBJ1-2; D is possibly TRBD1 (5 bases). The CDR3 covers 16 residues. Germline assignment: CDR1 MNHEY and CDR2 SMNVEV (reference sequence). The V and J ends lost 5 bases and 6 bases respectively, with 22 bases between them. The CDR3 protein is CASSLFWGERKHGYTF. The CDR3 DNA reads TGTGCCAGCAGTCTCTTCTGGGGGGAGAGAAAGCATGGCTACACCTTC.

This chain joins TRBV7-2 and TRBJ1-1; the D gene is possibly TRBD1 (5 bases). This CDR3 has 13 residues. V was shortened by 6 bases and J by 1 base, with 9 bases between the two germline ends. Germline assignment: CDR1 SGHTA and CDR2 FQGNSA. CDR3 loop: CASRPDRNTEAFF. CDR3 in DNA: TGTGCCAGCAGACCAGACAGGAACACTGAAGCTTTCTTT.

The chain joins TRBV10-2 to TRBJ2-7; 7 nucleotides match TRBD1. Germline V gives CDR1 WSHSY, CDR2 SAAADI. This CDR3 is 15 amino acids long. Trimming took 6 bases from V and 3 from J; bases not matched to a gene: 11. The chain's CDR3 is CASRMDRISYYEQYF. The CDR3 DNA is TGCGCCAGCAGGATGGACAGGATATCTTACTACGAGCAGTACTTC.

The CDR3 coding sequence is TGTGCCAGCAGTGCCCCTGGGCAGACTAATGAAAAACTGTTTTTT. As protein: CASSAPGQTNEKLFF. This chain links TRBV28 with TRBJ1-4, with D hard to call. V shed 5 bases and J shed 2 bases, with 12 bases lying between them. This CDR3 is built from 15 residues. The germline CDR1 and CDR2 sequences are MDHEN and SYDVKM.

This rearrangement joins TRBV2 to TRBJ2-5, with unresolved D. CDR3 length equals 12 residues. The V end was cut by 6 bases, the J end by 3 bases, with 8 bases between. Germline V gene data show CDR1 as SNHLY and CDR2 as FYNNEI. The chain's CDR3 is CASSVREETQYF. CDR3 nucleotide sequence: TGTGCCAGCAGCGTCCGGGAAGAGACCCAGTACTTC.

The chain is built from TRBV7-8 and TRBJ2-5, with 7 bases lining up with TRBD2. Germline assignment: CDR1 SGHVS and CDR2 FQNEAQ. J lost 3 bases, V lost 5 bases, and 9 bases had no gene match. There are 15 residues in the CDR3. The CDR3 region is CASSVSGLRKETQYF. The DNA of the CDR3 is TGTGCCAGCAGCGTATCGGGACTAAGGAAAGAGACCCAGTACTTC.